Presented here are 15 T cell receptor beta chains from one specimen sequenced in a study of PD-L1 blockade in urothelial cancer. The sample's time point: peripheral blood 6 weeks after treatment start. Sequenced by immunoSEQ multiplex PCR; TCRdb stores in-frame clones only, minus some. The sample yields around 100,000 clones, approximately 90% seen once. The sequencing used PBMCs, collected around atezolizumab (anti-PD-L1) treatment. The source is a man between 60 and 70 years old with urothelial cancer.

This CDR3 reads CASSLGRARETQYF. The CDR3 coding sequence is TGCGCCAGCAGCTTGGGCAGGGCTAGAGAGACCCAGTACTTC. The chain recombines TRBV5-1 with TRBJ2-5; the D gene is possibly TRBD1 (5 bases). Trimming stripped 0 bases from V and 4 bases from J, with 10 bases between. The CDR3 has 14 amino acids. From germline, CDR1 is SGHRS and CDR2 YFSETQ.

The rearrangement links TRBV5-4 to TRBJ2-2; the match to TRBD2 covers 10 bases. Unmatched junction bases numbered 5, after V lost 3 bases and J lost 3 bases. CDR1 SGHNT and CDR2 YYREEE come from the germline V gene (reference sequence). The CDR3 is made up of 16 amino acids. Written as DNA, the CDR3 is TGTGCCAGCAGCTCTCTAGCGGGGGATGACACCGGGGAGCTGTTTTTT. Translating it yields CASSSLAGDDTGELFF.

This chain connects TRBV6-5 to TRBJ1-2; weak D call: TRBD1 (6 bases). Trimming removed 0 bases from V and 6 bases from J, with 17 bases in between. This CDR3 spans 16 amino acids. Looked up from germline, CDR1 is MNHEY and CDR2 is SVGAGI. The CDR3 sequence is CASSYSITGFFNGYTF. CDR3 DNA sequence: TGTGCCAGCAGTTACTCTATAACAGGGTTTTTTAATGGCTACACCTTC.

The chain employs TRBV27 and TRBJ2-3, with a tentative D call TRBD2 (6 bases). V was pared by 6 bases and J by 4 bases, with 20 bases between. CDR3 length: 16 amino acids. CDR1 is MNHEY and CDR2 is SMNVEV in the germline V gene (reference sequence). CDR3 region: CASRAPGLLVPDTQYF. DNA for the CDR3: TGTGCCAGCAGGGCCCCGGGACTTTTAGTCCCAGATACGCAGTATTTT.

This clone was recorded only once. The chain carries TRBV28 and TRBJ2-3, with TRBD2 identical over 8 bases. The CDR3 is 17 residues long. V lost 8 bases, J lost 3 bases, and 16 bases stayed unmatched. The V gene's germline CDR1 is MDHEN and CDR2 SYDVKM. The CDR3 coding sequence is TGTGCCAGCGGCTCGAATTTGGGGCGGGGGGAAACAGATACGCAGTATTTT. Translated: CASGSNLGRGETDTQYF. The full variable domain, completed using reference TRBV28 and TRBJ2-3, is DVKVTQSSRYLVKRTGEKVFLECVQDMDHENMFWYRQDPGLGLRLIYFSYDVKMKEKGDIPEGYSVSREKKERFSLILESASTNQTSMYLCASGSNLGRGETDTQYFGPGTRLTVL.

The chain couples TRBV2 to TRBJ1-5; no clear D. V was pared by 4 bases and J by 0 bases, with 7 bases between. Germline assignment: CDR1 SNHLY and CDR2 FYNNEI. The CDR3 has 14 amino acids. The chain's CDR3 is CASSVSYSNQPQHF. CDR3 nucleotide sequence: TGTGCCAGCAGTGTTAGTTATAGCAATCAGCCCCAGCATTTT.

This clone has only a few counts. The J gene is TRBJ2-7, the V gene TRBV5-1; 9 bases match TRBD2. V was pared by 6 bases and J by 6 bases, with 16 bases of the junction left unmatched. The CDR3 is 16 residues long. Germline CDR1 reads SGHRS; CDR2 reads YFSETQ. CDR3: CASTIAGAPPGSEQYF. The CDR3 nucleotides read TGCGCCAGCACAATAGCGGGAGCCCCCCCCGGATCCGAGCAGTACTTC.

The chain uses TRBV7-2 and TRBJ1-5; 8 positions match TRBD1. Germline trimming cut 4 bases from V and 6 bases from J; bases unmatched to any gene: 5. The CDR3 sequence is 14 residues long. Germline values: CDR1 SGHTA, CDR2 FQGNSA. The CDR3: CASSSLQGGQPQHF. The CDR3 nucleotides are TGTGCCAGCAGCTCCCTACAGGGGGGTCAGCCCCAGCATTTT. Supplemented by reference TRBV7-2 and TRBJ1-5, the full variable domain reads GAGVSQSPSNKVTEKGKDVELRCDPISGHTALYWYRQSLGQGLEFLIYFQGNSAPDKSGLPSDRFSAERTGGSVSTLTIQRTQQEDSAVYLCASSSLQGGQPQHFGDGTRLSIL.

This chain connects TRBV4-2 to TRBJ2-7; 11 nucleotides agree with TRBD2. Germline V gene lookup returns CDR1 LGHNA and CDR2 YNFKEQ. With V trimmed by 0 bases and J by 2 bases, 3 bases remained unmatched. The CDR3 length is 16 residues. CDR3 sequence: CASSQDSGRATYEQYF. The CDR3 nucleotides read TGTGCCAGCAGCCAAGATAGCGGGAGGGCGACCTACGAGCAGTACTTC.

This clone came up once. The chain recombines TRBV15 with TRBJ2-1; D might be TRBD1 (5 bases). V shed 1 base and J shed 12 bases, with 13 bases lying between them. This CDR3 comprises 13 residues. The germline V gene encodes CDR1 LNHNV and CDR2 YYDKDF (reference sequence). The CDR3 sequence is CATSRASQGVQFF. The CDR3 DNA follows: TGTGCCACCAGCAGAGCGAGCCAAGGGGTGCAGTTCTTC.

The V and J genes are TRBV9 and TRBJ1-2; D ambiguous. Per germline, CDR1 SGDLS and CDR2 YYNGEE. The CDR3 covers 14 residues. Trimming removed 2 bases at V and 8 bases at J, with 16 bases between. The CDR3 DNA sequence: TGTGCCAGCAGCGTCGTGACCGGAACAGAAGGCTACACCTTC. Its protein is CASSVVTGTEGYTF. Filled out from reference TRBV9 and TRBJ1-2, the complete variable domain reads DSGVTQTPKHLITATGQRVTLRCSPRSGDLSVYWYQQSLDQGLQFLIQYYNGEERAKGNILERFSAQQFPDLHSELNLSSLELGDSALYFCASSVVTGTEGYTFGSGTRLTVV.

This clone appeared a single time. The J gene is TRBJ2-2, the V gene TRBV7-2; D perhaps matches TRBD1 (5 bases). In germline, CDR1 is SGHTA, CDR2 FQGNSA. The CDR3 extends over 14 amino acids. Trimming pared 2 bases from V and 7 bases from J, leaving 11 bases between. Here the CDR3 DNA reads TGTGCCAGCAGCTTAAGGGGTTTCGACGGGGAGCTGTTTTTT. Residues: CASSLRGFDGELFF.

This chain connects TRBV7-2 to TRBJ2-3, with D perhaps matching TRBD1 (6 bases). Per germline, CDR1 SGHTA and CDR2 FQGNSA. V lost 6 bases to trimming and J lost 0 bases, with 13 bases between them. The CDR3 has 15 residues. The CDR3 region is CASRLTGSSTDTQYF. The DNA for the CDR3 is TGTGCCAGCAGGTTAACAGGGTCTAGCACAGATACGCAGTATTTT.

This chain links TRBV27 with TRBJ2-5, with no clear D. V lost 6 bases and J lost 0, with 11 bases in between. CDR1 is MNHEY, CDR2 SMNVEV, per germline (reference sequence). CDR3 length: 14 residues. The CDR3 reads CASRPTTYQETQYF. For the CDR3, the DNA is TGTGCCAGCAGACCAACAACGTACCAAGAGACCCAGTACTTC.

This sequence joins TRBV9 and TRBJ2-1; the match to TRBD2 covers 9 bases. CDR1 and CDR2 from the germline V gene are SGDLS and YYNGEE. V gave up 4 bases and J gave up 6 bases; unmatched junction bases: 11. The CDR3 totals 16 residues. The CDR3 loop reads CASSSRREGRFNEQFF. In DNA form, the CDR3 reads TGTGCCAGCAGCTCGCGGCGGGAGGGCCGGTTCAATGAGCAGTTCTTC.